The 6 T cell receptor beta chains in this list originate from one sample, sequenced in a study of blood T cell repertoires in COVID-19. Assay used: immunoSEQ multiplex PCR; TCRdb lists only in-frame clones, some missing. The repertoire includes just under 90,000 clones, around 72% of them detected once, and roughly 14% sits in the top ten. Sequencing input: peripheral blood. The receptors here all came from a woman aged 80 or over with acute or convalescent COVID-19.

This clone was seen a few times. This chain links TRBV7-2 with TRBJ1-2, with D possibly matching TRBD1 (5 bases). Germline CDR1 is SGHTA and CDR2 is FQGNSA. The CDR3 loop spans 16 amino acids. V gave up 4 bases and J gave up 4 bases, with 19 bases separating them. The CDR3 nucleotides are TGTGCCAGCAGCTCCAGGGAGGGGAGGGGAACCTATGGCTACACCTTC. Its protein product is CASSSREGRGTYGYTF.

The chain joins TRBV20-1 to TRBJ1-1, with 7 bases aligning to TRBD1. Germline V gene data show CDR1 as DFQATT and CDR2 as SNEGSKA (reference sequence). CDR3 length: 11 amino acids. Losses at the gene ends were 7 bases for V and 5 bases for J; bases not matched to a gene: 4. CDR3: CSGQGQTEAFF. CDR3 DNA: TGCAGTGGACAGGGCCAAACTGAAGCTTTCTTT.

Only one count was recorded for this clone. V gene TRBV6-5 combines with J gene TRBJ1-6, with no clear D. The CDR3 spans 15 residues. The germline V and J ends were trimmed by 6 bases and 7 bases, with 16 bases remaining between them. Germline V CDR1 and CDR2: MNHEY, SVGAGI. The CDR3 DNA sequence: TGTGCCAGCAGCCCAGTCGGGTCTCGGAATTCACCCCTCCACTTT. Residues: CASSPVGSRNSPLHF.

The chain uses TRBV15 and TRBJ1-6, with no clear D. CDR3 size: 15 residues. CDR1 is LNHNV, CDR2 YYDKDF, per germline (reference sequence). Trimming shortened V by 0 bases and J by 9 bases, and 12 bases separated the two germline ends. In DNA, the CDR3 is TGTGCCACCAGCAGAGATCGACCAGGTGGTTCACCCCTCCACTTT. It is translated as CATSRDRPGGSPLHF.

This clone occurred a few times. The chain uses TRBV7-9 and TRBJ1-1; 8 nucleotides line up with TRBD1. There are 15 residues in the CDR3. J lost 1 base, V lost 3 bases, and 4 bases had no gene match. Germline assignment: CDR1 SEHNR and CDR2 FQNEAQ (reference sequence). DNA for the CDR3: TGTGCCAGCAGCTTCAGGGGGCTGGAGAACACTGAAGCTTTCTTT. Amino acids: CASSFRGLENTEAFF.

The gene calls are TRBV7-2 and TRBJ1-2; D uncertain. Germline CDR1 and CDR2: SGHTA and FQGNSA. V lost 0 bases to trimming and J lost 6 bases, with 8 bases between them. CDR3 size: 13 residues. The CDR3 spells CASSLAPADGYTF. The CDR3 region has the DNA TGTGCCAGCAGCTTAGCACCCGCAGATGGCTACACCTTC.